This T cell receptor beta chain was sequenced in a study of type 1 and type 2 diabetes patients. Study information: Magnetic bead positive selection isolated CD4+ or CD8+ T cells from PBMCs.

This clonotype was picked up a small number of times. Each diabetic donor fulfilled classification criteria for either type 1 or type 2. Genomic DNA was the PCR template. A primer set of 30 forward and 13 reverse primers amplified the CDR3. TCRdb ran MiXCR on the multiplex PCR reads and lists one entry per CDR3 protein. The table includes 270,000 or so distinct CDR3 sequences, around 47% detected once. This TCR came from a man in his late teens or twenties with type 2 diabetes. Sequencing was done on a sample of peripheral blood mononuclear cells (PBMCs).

The CDR3 loop reads CASSITREYSNEQFF. CDR3 bases: TGTGCCAGTAGTATCACGAGGGAGTATAGCAATGAGCAGTTCTTC. V and J are TRBV19 and TRBJ2-5; perhaps TRBD2 as D (5 bases). The DNA end lines up better with TRBJ2-1; the J call may be wrong. Germline V gene data show CDR1 as LNHDA and CDR2 as SQIVND (reference sequence). The CDR3 loop spans 15 amino acids.